The 9 T cell receptor beta chains below were found in one sample sequenced in a study of T cell changes during pregnancy in multiple sclerosis. Profiled with immunoSEQ multiplex PCR; TCRdb holds only in-frame clones, not every one. Of 57,000 or so clones listed, 90% are singletons. The sample in question was peripheral blood, obtained in the third trimester of pregnancy. Receptors originate from a female donor in good health, enrolled as a control in a pregnancy study.

This clone was detected once. V usage is TRBV5-1 and J usage is TRBJ2-5; 9 nucleotides match TRBD2. Germline-derived CDR1 and CDR2 are SGHRS and YFSETQ. This CDR3 spans 15 amino acids. V was pared by 5 bases and J by 2 bases, with 7 bases of the junction left unmatched. The CDR3 region has the DNA TGCGCCAGCAGGAGGCTAGCGGGGTTACAAGAGACCCAGTACTTC. Translating it yields CASRRLAGLQETQYF.

The chain joins TRBV6-1 to TRBJ2-1; no clear D. The CDR3 contains 12 residues. Germline CDR1 reads MNHNS; CDR2 reads SASEGT. The germline V and J ends were trimmed by 8 bases and 10 bases, with 15 bases remaining between them. The CDR3 DNA reads TGTGCCAGCGGCCGAGGTTTTGCGGAGCAGTTCTTC. The encoded protein is CASGRGFAEQFF.

This chain connects TRBV19 to TRBJ1-5, with D perhaps matching TRBD1 (6 bases). Germline V gene lookup returns CDR1 LNHDA and CDR2 SQIVND (reference sequence). V lost 7 bases to trimming and J lost 2 bases, with 18 bases between them. This CDR3 contains 16 residues. The CDR3: CASTPWARGGNQPQHF. The CDR3 DNA reads as TGTGCCAGTACCCCATGGGCCAGGGGTGGCAATCAGCCCCAGCATTTT.

In this sample, this clone turned up once. The rearrangement uses TRBV18 and TRBJ2-5; no clear D. The length of the CDR3 is 15 residues. Germline CDR1 and CDR2: KGHSH and LQKENI. The V and J ends lost 0 bases and 2 bases respectively, with 10 bases between them. The CDR3 sequence is CASSPPSASQETQYF. The CDR3 DNA follows: TGTGCCAGCTCACCACCGAGCGCGAGTCAAGAGACCCAGTACTTC.

The rearrangement links TRBV4-1 to TRBJ1-4; D uncertain. V was shortened by 1 base and J by 4 bases, with 19 bases between the two germline ends. From germline, CDR1 is MGHRA and CDR2 YSYEKL. The length of the CDR3 is 18 residues. The CDR3 region has the DNA TGCGCCAGCAGCCAAGTTGTGGCAGGCCGAACAAGTAATGAAAAACTGTTTTTT. This translates into CASSQVVAGRTSNEKLFF.

The chain joins TRBV7-9 to TRBJ2-6; 8 nucleotides align to TRBD1. CDR3 length: 18 residues. After removal of 5 bases from V and 4 bases from J, the junction contained 13 bases not matched to a gene. CDR1 SEHNR and CDR2 FQNEAQ come from the germline V gene (reference sequence). DNA for the CDR3: TGTGCCAGCAGCGCAGATCGACAGGGGCTGACGGGGGCCAACGTCCTGACTTTC. The encoded protein is CASSADRQGLTGANVLTF.

The chain uses TRBV2 and TRBJ1-1, with 7 positions matching TRBD1. J was trimmed by 1 base and V by 4 bases; bases with no gene match: 3. The CDR3 consists of 14 residues. The germline CDR1 and CDR2 sequences are SNHLY and FYNNEI. This CDR3 reads CASSGQGPNTEAFF. The CDR3 bases are TGTGCCAGCAGTGGACAGGGCCCGAACACTGAAGCTTTCTTT.

The chain joins TRBV15 to TRBJ1-5; 11 bases fit TRBD1. The V and J ends lost 1 base and 5 bases, in that order; junction bases with no gene match: 1. Germline values: CDR1 LNHNV, CDR2 YYDKDF (reference sequence). The CDR3 covers 15 residues. Here the CDR3 reads CATSRGDRGDQPQHF. The CDR3 DNA follows: TGTGCCACCAGCAGAGGGGACAGGGGGGATCAGCCCCAGCATTTT.

The chain joins TRBV30 to TRBJ1-3, with 7 bases fitting TRBD1. Germline CDR1 reads GTSNPN; CDR2 reads SVGIG (reference sequence). Trimming at V came to 8 bases and at J to 4 bases, leaving 8 bases not matched to a gene. This CDR3 spans 13 amino acids. The CDR3 reads CALDRASGNTIYF. The CDR3 DNA reads as TGTGCCCTAGACAGGGCGTCCGGAAACACCATATATTTT.